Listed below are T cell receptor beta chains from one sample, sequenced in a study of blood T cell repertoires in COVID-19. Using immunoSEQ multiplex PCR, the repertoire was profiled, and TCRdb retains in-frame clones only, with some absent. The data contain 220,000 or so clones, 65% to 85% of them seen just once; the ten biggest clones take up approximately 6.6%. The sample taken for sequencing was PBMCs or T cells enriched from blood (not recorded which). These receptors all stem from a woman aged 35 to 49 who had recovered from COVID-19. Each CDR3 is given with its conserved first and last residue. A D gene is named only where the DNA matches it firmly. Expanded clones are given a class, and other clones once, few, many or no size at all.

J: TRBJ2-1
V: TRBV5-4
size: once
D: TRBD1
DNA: TGTGCCAGCAGCACCGGGACAGGGCGCTCCTACAATGAGCAGTTCTTC
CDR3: CASSTGTGRSYNEQFF

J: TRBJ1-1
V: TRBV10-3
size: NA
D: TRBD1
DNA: TGTGCCATCGCCCGGGGACAGGGGAACACTGAAGCTTTCTTT
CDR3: CAIARGQGNTEAFF

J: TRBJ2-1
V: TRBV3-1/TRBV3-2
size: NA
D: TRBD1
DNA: TGTGCCAGCAGCCAGGTAGGGGACAGGCATTACAATGAGCAGTTCTTC
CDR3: CASSQVGDRHYNEQFF

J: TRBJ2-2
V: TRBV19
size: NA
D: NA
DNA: TGTGCCAGTAGTCCACCAGATACCGGGGAGCTGTTTTTT
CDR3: CASSPPDTGELFF

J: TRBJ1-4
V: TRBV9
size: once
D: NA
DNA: TGTGCCAGCAGCGTCCGGGCAGGGGTGATTGATAATGAAAAACTGTTTTTT
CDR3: CASSVRAGVIDNEKLFF

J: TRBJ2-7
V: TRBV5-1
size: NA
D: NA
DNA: TGCGCCAGCAGCCGAGGGAGGTCGACCAGCTCCTACGAGCAGTATTTC
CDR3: CASSRGRSTSSYEQYF

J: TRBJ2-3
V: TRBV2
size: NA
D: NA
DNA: TGTGCCACGGAGGGGATCACAGATACGCAGTATTTT
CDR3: CATEGITDTQYF

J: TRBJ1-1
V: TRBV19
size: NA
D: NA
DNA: TGTGCCAGTAGTATCGGTGCAGGGTTGGACACTGAAGCTTTCTTT
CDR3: CASSIGAGLDTEAFF

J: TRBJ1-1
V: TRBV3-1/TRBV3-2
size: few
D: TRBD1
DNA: TGTGCCAGCAGCCTCTGGACAGGGGAAGCTTTCTTT
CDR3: CASSLWTGEAFF

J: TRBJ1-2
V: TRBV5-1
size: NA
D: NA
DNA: TGCGCCAGCAGCTTGGCTGCAGGTCAGGTGGATGGCTACACCTTC
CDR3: CASSLAAGQVDGYTF

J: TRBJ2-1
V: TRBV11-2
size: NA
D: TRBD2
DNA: TGTGCCAGCTTTTTTAGCGGGCCCTACAATGAGCAGTTCTTC
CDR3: CASFFSGPYNEQFF

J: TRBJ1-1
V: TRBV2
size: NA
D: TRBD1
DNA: TGTGCCAGCAGGGGGGACAGTTACACTGAAGCTTTCTTT
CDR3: CASRGDSYTEAFF

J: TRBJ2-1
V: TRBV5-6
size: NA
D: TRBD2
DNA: TGTGCCAGCAGCGGGGGACTAGCGGGAGCCCCACATGAGCAGTTCTTC
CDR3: CASSGGLAGAPHEQFF

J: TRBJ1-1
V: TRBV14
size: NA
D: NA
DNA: TGTGCCAGCAGCCCAGATAGCGGGGCCGGGAACACTGAAGCTTTCTTT
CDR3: CASSPDSGAGNTEAFF

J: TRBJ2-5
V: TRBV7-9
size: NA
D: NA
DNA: TGTGCCAGCAGTAGTACAAATCGGGGTGGCGGGGAGGAGACCCAGTACTTC
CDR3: CASSSTNRGGGEETQYF

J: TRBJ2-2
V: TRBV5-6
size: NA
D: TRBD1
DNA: TGTGCCAGCCGCTACAGGGGCCTGAACACCGGGGAGCTGTTTTTT
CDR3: CASRYRGLNTGELFF

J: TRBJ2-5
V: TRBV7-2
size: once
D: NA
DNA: TGTGCCAGCAGCTGGGGCAGGCAAGAGACCCAGTACTTC
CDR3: CASSWGRQETQYF

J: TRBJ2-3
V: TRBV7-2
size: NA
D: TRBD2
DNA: TGTGCCAGCAGCTTAGAACTAGCGGGTGGGAGCACAGATACGCAGTATTTT
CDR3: CASSLELAGGSTDTQYF

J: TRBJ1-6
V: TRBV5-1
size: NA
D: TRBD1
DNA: TGCGCCAGCAGCCCGGGGACAGATAATTCACCCCTCCACTTT
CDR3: CASSPGTDNSPLHF

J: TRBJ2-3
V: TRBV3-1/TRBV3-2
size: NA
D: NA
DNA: TGTGCCAGCAGCCAACTAGAGTTGGCGCAGTATTTT
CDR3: CASSQLELAQYF

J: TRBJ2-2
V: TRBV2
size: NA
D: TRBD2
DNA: TGTGCCAGCAGTGTTTGGGGTGGGAGGGGCTCGAACACCGGGGAGCTGTTTTTT
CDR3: CASSVWGGRGSNTGELFF

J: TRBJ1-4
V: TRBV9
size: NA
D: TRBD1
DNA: TGTGCCAGCAGCGCCCGGGACAGAGCTAATGAAAAACTGTTTTTT
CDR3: CASSARDRANEKLFF

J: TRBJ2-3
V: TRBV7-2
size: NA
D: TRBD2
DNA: TGTGCCAGCAGCTCCCAGACTAGCGGGAGGGGGACGCAGTATTTT
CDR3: CASSSQTSGRGTQYF

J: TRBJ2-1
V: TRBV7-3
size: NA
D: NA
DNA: TGTGCCAGCAGCTTACAGCGTAACAATGAGCAGTTCTTC
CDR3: CASSLQRNNEQFF

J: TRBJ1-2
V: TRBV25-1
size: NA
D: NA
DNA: TGTGCCAGCAGTGAGGGGGGCTATGGCTACACCTTC
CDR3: CASSEGGYGYTF

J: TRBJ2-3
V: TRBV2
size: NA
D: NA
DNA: TGTGCCAGCAGCGCGTCGAGGGCCGGAGATACGCAGTATTTT
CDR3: CASSASRAGDTQYF